These 6 T cell receptor beta chains were sequenced from one sample in a study of CD8 T cells in Susac syndrome. Random hexamers were used to reverse transcribe roughly 0.5 to 1 ug of RNA. MiXCR, applied by TCRdb to the immunoSEQ multiplex PCR reads, yields one record per CDR3 protein. The sample yields about 190,000 distinct CDR3 sequences, around 95% seen once. Sequenced material: CD8+ T cells from PBMCs. The receptors here all came from a human donor with Susac syndrome.

The chain recombines TRBV20-1 with TRBJ2-3; D perhaps matches TRBD1 (5 bases). The V and J ends lost 3 bases and 2 bases respectively, with 15 bases between them. Per the germline V gene, CDR1 is DFQATT and CDR2 is SNEGSKA (reference sequence). This CDR3 region has 15 residues. CDR3: CSARAKGATTDTQYF. The DNA of the CDR3 is TGCAGTGCTAGGGCTAAAGGGGCTACCACAGATACGCAGTATTTT.

The gene calls are TRBV28 and TRBJ1-2; 9 bases fit TRBD1. This CDR3 is built from 14 residues. J was trimmed by 2 bases and V by 6 bases; bases with no gene match: 4. In germline, CDR1 is MDHEN, CDR2 SYDVKM. DNA of the CDR3: TGTGCCAGCAGGACCACAGGGGGCAACTATGGCTACACCTTC. This translates into CASRTTGGNYGYTF.

The rearrangement links TRBV7-3 to TRBJ2-3; D is unresolved. Germline CDR1 reads SGHTA; CDR2 reads FQGTGA. Trimming stripped 5 bases from V and 4 bases from J, with 10 bases between. The CDR3 totals 13 residues. CDR3 coding DNA: TGTGCCAGCAGCGACTCCACACCAGATACGCAGTATTTT. Translation gives CASSDSTPDTQYF. The variable domain in full, with the rest retrieved from reference TRBV7-3 and TRBJ2-3, is GAGVSQTPSNKVTEKGKYVELRCDPISGHTALYWYRQSLGQGPEFLIYFQGTGAADDSGLPNDRFFAVRPEGSVSTLKIQRTERGDSAVYLCASSDSTPDTQYFGPGTRLTVL.

This clonotype was detected only once. The chain joins TRBV20-1 to TRBJ2-5; weak D call: TRBD2 (5 bases). Germline values: CDR1 DFQATT, CDR2 SNEGSKA (reference sequence). The CDR3 loop spans 14 amino acids. V lost 3 bases and J 3 bases, leaving 14 bases between the germline ends. The CDR3 region has the DNA TGCAGTGCTAGGAGTTCGGGGAAGAAAGAGACCCAGTACTTC. Translated, it gives CSARSSGKKETQYF.

The chain employs TRBV12-3 or TRBV12-4 and TRBJ1-5; D may be TRBD1 (5 bases). Trimming took 1 base from V and 3 from J, leaving 10 bases between them. The CDR3 has 15 amino acids. The DNA of the CDR3 is TGTGCCAGCAGTTTAGGGACACCTGACAATCAGCCCCAGCATTTT. Its protein product is CASSLGTPDNQPQHF.

The CDR3 DNA is TGTGCCAGCAGCGTAGAAGGGTCGGACGATGGCTACACCTTC. This sequence encodes CASSVEGSDDGYTF. The chain couples TRBV9 to TRBJ1-2; D gene ambiguous. Germline values: CDR1 SGDLS, CDR2 YYNGEE. Trimming left V 0 bases short and J 6 bases short, with 12 bases between. The CDR3 contains 14 residues. The entire variable domain, with the rest obtained from reference TRBV9 and TRBJ1-2, is as follows: DSGVTQTPKHLITATGQRVTLRCSPRSGDLSVYWYQQSLDQGLQFLIQYYNGEERAKGNILERFSAQQFPDLHSELNLSSLELGDSALYFCASSVEGSDDGYTFGSGTRLTVV.